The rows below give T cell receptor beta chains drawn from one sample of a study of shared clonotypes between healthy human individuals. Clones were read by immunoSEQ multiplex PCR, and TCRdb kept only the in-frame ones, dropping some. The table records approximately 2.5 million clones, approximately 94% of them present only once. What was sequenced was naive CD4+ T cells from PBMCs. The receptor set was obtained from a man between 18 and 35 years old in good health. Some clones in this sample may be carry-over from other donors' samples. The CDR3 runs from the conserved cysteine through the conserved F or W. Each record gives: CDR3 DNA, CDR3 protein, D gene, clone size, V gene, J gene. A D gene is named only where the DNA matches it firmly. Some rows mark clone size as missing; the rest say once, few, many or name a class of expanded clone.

cdr3_nt: TGTGCCAGCAGCTGGGGGACAGGGAGCAATCAGCCCCAGCATTTT
cdr3_aa: CASSWGTGSNQPQHF
d_call: TRBD1
clone_size: .
v_call: TRBV13
j_call: TRBJ1-5

cdr3_nt: TGTGCCAGCAGTCGAGGTGGAGAATCGCCCCAGCATTTT
cdr3_aa: CASSRGGESPQHF
d_call: .
clone_size: .
v_call: TRBV7-9
j_call: TRBJ1-5

cdr3_nt: TGCAGTGCTAAGGGTAGTGGTGAGCAGTTCTTC
cdr3_aa: CSAKGSGEQFF
d_call: .
clone_size: .
v_call: TRBV20-1
j_call: TRBJ2-1

cdr3_nt: TGTGCCAGCAGAGCCGGGGGGGCCGAGCAGTACTTC
cdr3_aa: CASRAGGAEQYF
d_call: TRBD2
clone_size: .
v_call: TRBV2
j_call: TRBJ2-7

cdr3_nt: TGTGCCAGCAGCTTGGTGGGGGCTCTGAACACTGAAGCTTTCTTT
cdr3_aa: CASSLVGALNTEAFF
d_call: .
clone_size: .
v_call: TRBV5-4
j_call: TRBJ1-1

cdr3_nt: TGTGCCAGCCTTGGGTTGAGGGGGGACAAAAACATTCAGTACTTC
cdr3_aa: CASLGLRGDKNIQYF
d_call: .
clone_size: .
v_call: TRBV28
j_call: TRBJ2-4

cdr3_nt: TGCGCCAGCAGCTTGGCGGGTGTTGGCTACGAGCAGTACTTC
cdr3_aa: CASSLAGVGYEQYF
d_call: .
clone_size: .
v_call: TRBV5-1
j_call: TRBJ2-7

cdr3_nt: TGTGCCAGCTCACCGCTGACAGCGACCTACGAGCAGTACTTC
cdr3_aa: CASSPLTATYEQYF
d_call: .
clone_size: .
v_call: TRBV18
j_call: TRBJ2-7

cdr3_nt: TGTGCCAGCAGTTACTCGCGGGGGGCCGGGGAGCTGTTTTTT
cdr3_aa: CASSYSRGAGELFF
d_call: TRBD2
clone_size: .
v_call: TRBV6-5
j_call: TRBJ2-2

cdr3_nt: TGTGCCAGCACGTGGGCCAGGGAAGGCCCAGTGTTTTTT
cdr3_aa: CASTWAREGPVFF
d_call: .
clone_size: few
v_call: TRBV11-2
j_call: TRBJ1-4

cdr3_nt: TGTGCCAGCAACCGGGGAGTTGGGTGGGAGCAGTACTTC
cdr3_aa: CASNRGVGWEQYF
d_call: .
clone_size: .
v_call: TRBV6-5
j_call: TRBJ2-7

cdr3_nt: TGTGCCAGCACCCGGGAATCCTACGAGCAGTACTTC
cdr3_aa: CASTRESYEQYF
d_call: .
clone_size: .
v_call: TRBV7-2
j_call: TRBJ2-7

cdr3_nt: TGTGCCAGCAGCTGGGACTTTACTAATGAGCAGTTCTTC
cdr3_aa: CASSWDFTNEQFF
d_call: .
clone_size: .
v_call: TRBV6-1
j_call: TRBJ2-1

cdr3_nt: TGTGCCAGCAGTGAAGCGGAACTAGCGGGAGGGCTTGAGCAGTACTTC
cdr3_aa: CASSEAELAGGLEQYF
d_call: TRBD2
clone_size: .
v_call: TRBV2
j_call: TRBJ2-7

cdr3_nt: TGTGCCAGCGCCCCGGGGGTCAACAGGGGAGAGACCCAGTACTTC
cdr3_aa: CASAPGVNRGETQYF
d_call: .
clone_size: .
v_call: TRBV6-5
j_call: TRBJ2-5

cdr3_nt: TGTGCCAGCGGCCCCATAAGGGCCGGGGAGCTGTTTTTT
cdr3_aa: CASGPIRAGELFF
d_call: .
clone_size: .
v_call: TRBV2
j_call: TRBJ2-2

cdr3_nt: TGTGCCAGCACCGACCCGGGTCGGGGCCTATATGGCTACACCTTC
cdr3_aa: CASTDPGRGLYGYTF
d_call: .
clone_size: .
v_call: TRBV7-2
j_call: TRBJ1-2

cdr3_nt: TGTGCCAGCACCCCGGGAGGTGAGGTTGGTGAAAAACTGTTTTTT
cdr3_aa: CASTPGGEVGEKLFF
d_call: .
clone_size: .
v_call: TRBV11-2
j_call: TRBJ1-4

cdr3_nt: TGTGCCAGCAGCCCCCTTAGCGGGAGTGCAGATACGCAGTATTTT
cdr3_aa: CASSPLSGSADTQYF
d_call: TRBD2
clone_size: .
v_call: TRBV7-2
j_call: TRBJ2-3

cdr3_nt: TGTGCCAGCAGCGCACCCTTTAGCCGTAGCCAGTATGGCTACACCTTC
cdr3_aa: CASSAPFSRSQYGYTF
d_call: .
clone_size: .
v_call: TRBV9
j_call: TRBJ1-2

cdr3_nt: TGTGCCAGCTCACTGCGGGAAGGGCCAGGAAACACCATATATTTT
cdr3_aa: CASSLREGPGNTIYF
d_call: .
clone_size: .
v_call: TRBV18
j_call: TRBJ1-3

cdr3_nt: TGTGCCAGCAGTTTGGGGGGGGTCGAGACCCAGTACTTC
cdr3_aa: CASSLGGVETQYF
d_call: TRBD2
clone_size: .
v_call: TRBV28
j_call: TRBJ2-5

cdr3_nt: TGTGCCAGCAGCTTGGGACTAGCGGGGGCTTACAATGAGCAGTTCTTC
cdr3_aa: CASSLGLAGAYNEQFF
d_call: TRBD2
clone_size: .
v_call: TRBV11-3
j_call: TRBJ2-1

cdr3_nt: TGCGCCAGCAGCTTGGGTAACAGGGCAACAGATACGCAGTATTTT
cdr3_aa: CASSLGNRATDTQYF
d_call: .
clone_size: .
v_call: TRBV5-1
j_call: TRBJ2-3

cdr3_nt: TGTGCCAGCAGTCTTGGACAGGGAGCCTATGGCTACACCTTC
cdr3_aa: CASSLGQGAYGYTF
d_call: TRBD1
clone_size: .
v_call: TRBV6-6
j_call: TRBJ1-2

cdr3_nt: TGTGCCAGCAGACCGGGACTAGCGGGCCCCACAGATACGCAGTATTTT
cdr3_aa: CASRPGLAGPTDTQYF
d_call: TRBD2
clone_size: once
v_call: TRBV2
j_call: TRBJ2-3

cdr3_nt: TGTGCCAGCAGCCAGAGGACAGGGACAGATACGCAGTATTTT
cdr3_aa: CASSQRTGTDTQYF
d_call: TRBD1
clone_size: .
v_call: TRBV7-2
j_call: TRBJ2-3

cdr3_nt: TGTGCCAGCAGTTATACCGCCGGGACTAGCGGGAGGTTCCCCCCCTACGAGCAGTACTTC
cdr3_aa: CASSYTAGTSGRFPPYEQYF
d_call: TRBD2
clone_size: .
v_call: TRBV27
j_call: TRBJ2-7

cdr3_nt: TGCGCCAGCAGCCAAGACGCAGGCTCTGGAAACACCATATATTTT
cdr3_aa: CASSQDAGSGNTIYF
d_call: .
clone_size: .
v_call: TRBV4-3
j_call: TRBJ1-3

cdr3_nt: TGTGCCAGCAGCTTAAGTAAAGGCTACACCTTC
cdr3_aa: CASSLSKGYTF
d_call: .
clone_size: .
v_call: TRBV5-6
j_call: TRBJ1-2

cdr3_nt: TGTGCCAGCAGCTCGCAGGCAGGAAATGAGCAGTTCTTC
cdr3_aa: CASSSQAGNEQFF
d_call: .
clone_size: once
v_call: TRBV5-4
j_call: TRBJ2-1

cdr3_nt: TGCGCCAGCAGTCCCTCTAGGGGGCCGGGCGAGACCCAGTACTTC
cdr3_aa: CASSPSRGPGETQYF
d_call: TRBD1
clone_size: .
v_call: TRBV23-1
j_call: TRBJ2-5

cdr3_nt: TGTGCCAGCAGCTTAGGTACAGGGTACCAAGAGACCCAGTACTTC
cdr3_aa: CASSLGTGYQETQYF
d_call: .
clone_size: few
v_call: TRBV7-9
j_call: TRBJ2-5

cdr3_nt: TGTGCCAGCAGTGAAGCCAGGGGAGGGGAGCAGTACTTC
cdr3_aa: CASSEARGGEQYF
d_call: .
clone_size: .
v_call: TRBV6-1
j_call: TRBJ2-7

cdr3_nt: TGTGCCAGCAGTCGCCGGTTTGGGGGGAACACTGAAGCTTTCTTT
cdr3_aa: CASSRRFGGNTEAFF
d_call: .
clone_size: .
v_call: TRBV6-5
j_call: TRBJ1-1

cdr3_nt: TGCGCCAGCAGCCCCGGGGGACAGCAAGAGACCCAGTACTTC
cdr3_aa: CASSPGGQQETQYF
d_call: .
clone_size: once
v_call: TRBV5-1
j_call: TRBJ2-5

cdr3_nt: TGTGCCAGCAGCGTAGTTGTGGGCACTGAAGCTTTCTTT
cdr3_aa: CASSVVVGTEAFF
d_call: .
clone_size: .
v_call: TRBV9
j_call: TRBJ1-1

cdr3_nt: TGTGCCAGCAGTTACTCTTCCGGCTCTGGGGCCAACGTCCTGACTTTC
cdr3_aa: CASSYSSGSGANVLTF
d_call: .
clone_size: .
v_call: TRBV6-5
j_call: TRBJ2-6

cdr3_nt: TGCGCCAGCAGCTTGGACCGGCGGGGAGCTTTCTTT
cdr3_aa: CASSLDRRGAFF
d_call: .
clone_size: .
v_call: TRBV5-1
j_call: TRBJ1-1

cdr3_nt: TGTGCCAGCAGTGATCAGGGTCCCGGGGAGCTGTTTTTT
cdr3_aa: CASSDQGPGELFF
d_call: .
clone_size: few
v_call: TRBV2
j_call: TRBJ2-2

cdr3_nt: TGTGCCAGCAGCGTGGGGTGGGCTAGCGGGAGGTACGAGCAGTACTTC
cdr3_aa: CASSVGWASGRYEQYF
d_call: TRBD2
clone_size: .
v_call: TRBV9
j_call: TRBJ2-7

cdr3_nt: TGCGCCAGCAGCGCGGGACAGTTGAACACTGAAGCTTTCTTT
cdr3_aa: CASSAGQLNTEAFF
d_call: TRBD1
clone_size: few
v_call: TRBV5-1
j_call: TRBJ1-1

cdr3_nt: TGTGCAAGTCGCTTAAGGACAGTACCTAGCAATCAGCCCCAGCATTTT
cdr3_aa: CASRLRTVPSNQPQHF
d_call: .
clone_size: few
v_call: TRBV12-2
j_call: TRBJ1-5

cdr3_nt: TGCGCCAGCAGCCAAGAATCTGTTGAAAAACTGTTTTTT
cdr3_aa: CASSQESVEKLFF
d_call: .
clone_size: .
v_call: TRBV4-1
j_call: TRBJ1-4

cdr3_nt: TGTGCCAGCAGCGCCAGTCTTTGGGGCAGCTCTGGAAACACCATATATTTT
cdr3_aa: CASSASLWGSSGNTIYF
d_call: .
clone_size: .
v_call: TRBV9
j_call: TRBJ1-3

cdr3_nt: TGTGCCAGCAGTTACCGGGACTGGTACAATGAGCAGTTCTTC
cdr3_aa: CASSYRDWYNEQFF
d_call: .
clone_size: .
v_call: TRBV6-6
j_call: TRBJ2-1

cdr3_nt: TGTGCCAGCCAACTGTACAGGGGGCCTTACTCATTCGCAGATACGCAGTATTTT
cdr3_aa: CASQLYRGPYSFADTQYF
d_call: TRBD1
clone_size: .
v_call: TRBV28
j_call: TRBJ2-3

cdr3_nt: TGTGCCAGCAGCCCCCGCTATCCGGACAACGGGGAGCTGTTTTTT
cdr3_aa: CASSPRYPDNGELFF
d_call: .
clone_size: .
v_call: TRBV7-9
j_call: TRBJ2-2

cdr3_nt: TGCAGCGTCCTTCTGGGGGAAAAACTGTTTTTT
cdr3_aa: CSVLLGEKLFF
d_call: .
clone_size: .
v_call: TRBV29-1
j_call: TRBJ1-4

cdr3_nt: TGTGCCAGCAGCGCACAGTCAACTAATGAAAAACTGTTTTTT
cdr3_aa: CASSAQSTNEKLFF
d_call: .
clone_size: once
v_call: TRBV2
j_call: TRBJ1-4

cdr3_nt: TGCAGCGTTGAAGACTATGAGGCGGAGCACTACAATGAGCAGTTCTTC
cdr3_aa: CSVEDYEAEHYNEQFF
d_call: .
clone_size: .
v_call: TRBV29-1
j_call: TRBJ2-1

cdr3_nt: TGTGCCACCGATCCCCGGGACAAAAGGTTCTTT
cdr3_aa: CATDPRDKRFF
d_call: .
clone_size: .
v_call: TRBV28
j_call: TRBJ1-1

cdr3_nt: TGTGCCAGCAGCTGGGCTAGCGGTTCCTACAATGAGCAGTTCTTC
cdr3_aa: CASSWASGSYNEQFF
d_call: TRBD2
clone_size: once
v_call: TRBV9
j_call: TRBJ2-1

cdr3_nt: TGTGCCAGCAGCGTAGGGACTAGCGGGATGACAGATACGCAGTATTTT
cdr3_aa: CASSVGTSGMTDTQYF
d_call: TRBD2
clone_size: .
v_call: TRBV9
j_call: TRBJ2-3

cdr3_nt: TGTGCCAGCAGCCAAGATCCTGTGTCCAGAAGGGGCGGTGAAGCTTTCTTT
cdr3_aa: CASSQDPVSRRGGEAFF
d_call: .
clone_size: .
v_call: TRBV4-2
j_call: TRBJ1-1

cdr3_nt: TGTGCCAGCAGCCTCGCTGGGGCCGTCGGGGAGCAGTACTTC
cdr3_aa: CASSLAGAVGEQYF
d_call: .
clone_size: .
v_call: TRBV5-5
j_call: TRBJ2-7

cdr3_nt: TGTGCCAGCAGTTTATATGGGACCCAGTACTTC
cdr3_aa: CASSLYGTQYF
d_call: .
clone_size: .
v_call: TRBV28
j_call: TRBJ2-5

cdr3_nt: TGTGCCAGCAGTTACCCCCCCAGGGGGCGGAACACCGGGGAGCTGTTTTTT
cdr3_aa: CASSYPPRGRNTGELFF
d_call: TRBD1
clone_size: once
v_call: TRBV28
j_call: TRBJ2-2

cdr3_nt: TGTGCCAGCAGCTCCGGAGGGCAGGGGACTAACGAGCAGTACTTC
cdr3_aa: CASSSGGQGTNEQYF
d_call: .
clone_size: .
v_call: TRBV6-5
j_call: TRBJ2-7

cdr3_nt: TGTGCCAGCAGTACTACGACAGGGGTCCATGAAAAACTGTTTTTT
cdr3_aa: CASSTTTGVHEKLFF
d_call: TRBD1
clone_size: .
v_call: TRBV28
j_call: TRBJ1-4